The rows below give T cell receptor beta chains drawn from one sample of a study of blood T cell repertoires in COVID-19. The protocol was immunoSEQ multiplex PCR, while the TCRdb copy is restricted to in-frame clones and leaves out a portion. Counted here are roughly 100,000 clones, 81% occurring once; the ten biggest clones make up 9.4%. Sample: peripheral blood. All receptors derive from a woman between 70 and 85 years old with acute or convalescent COVID-19. Each CDR3 is given with its conserved first and last residue. The order of the fields is J gene, V gene, CDR3 protein.

>TRBJ1-1|TRBV10-3
CAIWDSMNTEAFF
>TRBJ2-2|TRBV30
CAWKPSGTGDSGELFF
>TRBJ1-1|TRBV7-9
CASSVQQGNTEAFF
>TRBJ1-2|TRBV4-1
CASSRTPGVQEDGYTF
>TRBJ1-1|TRBV6-5
CASPRTYQDTEAFF
>TRBJ2-4|TRBV6-2/TRBV6-3
CASSSEAAKNIQYF
>TRBJ1-3|TRBV27
CASSFGGTAGDSAGNTIYF
>TRBJ1-5|TRBV2
CASSPPNQPQHF
>TRBJ1-4|TRBV9
CASSVGDSYEKLFF
>TRBJ1-5|TRBV29-1
CSARYGGQGQPQHF
>TRBJ2-3|TRBV6-5
CASSYRGEVDTQYF
>TRBJ2-5|TRBV7-2
CASSPGDSGVETQYF
>TRBJ2-1|TRBV7-8
CASSLGEGGFYNEQFF
>TRBJ1-4|TRBV10-3
CAISESGLDSNEKLFF
>TRBJ1-1|TRBV18
CASSPRAKANTEAFF
>TRBJ1-1|TRBV3-1/TRBV3-2
CASSQVVEGVTEAFF
>TRBJ1-6|TRBV28
CASSGQGVRSYNSPLHF
>TRBJ1-6|TRBV7-9
CASSFTENSPLHF
>TRBJ2-7|TRBV7-9
CASSSRTGFFYEQYF
>TRBJ2-1|TRBV13
CASSLGWAGVVEQFF
>TRBJ1-5|TRBV2
CASSEGVFNQPQHF
>TRBJ1-5|TRBV30
CAWSSGGRNQPQHF
>TRBJ2-7|TRBV4-1
CASSLNTGTYEQYF
>TRBJ2-1|TRBV5-6
CASSLELKRLNEQFF
>TRBJ1-2|TRBV5-1
CASSLDSNYGYTF
>TRBJ1-5|TRBV2
CASKARTANQPQHF
>TRBJ1-5|TRBV6-5
CASSSQGSQPQHF
>TRBJ2-3|TRBV10-1
CASSPTERGSGTDTQYF
>TRBJ1-1|TRBV28
CASRVAGIAEAFF
>TRBJ1-4|TRBV10-3
CATRDYDEKLFF
>TRBJ1-1|TRBV2
CASNRGGEAFF
>TRBJ1-4|TRBV30
CAWTRPDSEKLFF
>TRBJ1-2|TRBV15
CATSRDRLGTGASYGYTF
>TRBJ2-2|TRBV5-1
CASSSRPSTGGYTGELFF
>TRBJ2-2|TRBV9
CASSVGSGRSGELFF
>TRBJ1-6|TRBV7-8
CASSFPGQGTSPLHF
>TRBJ2-7|TRBV6-1
CASSEGTASPYEQYF
>TRBJ1-3|TRBV6-5
CASTLTPGNTIYF
>TRBJ2-7|TRBV4-3
CASSQDTSGAYEQYF
>TRBJ1-1|TRBV21-1
CASSKRVQGTEAFF
>TRBJ1-3|TRBV3-1/TRBV3-2
CASGQGFAGGNTIYF